A selection of T cell receptor beta chains follows, all from one sample in a study of blood T cell repertoires in COVID-19. Sequencing used immunoSEQ multiplex PCR; TCRdb keeps in-frame clones, though not all of them. This sample yields hundreds of thousands of clones, of which roughly 86% are seen a single time; around 1.6% belongs to the top ten. Specimen: PBMCs or T cells enriched from blood (not recorded which). The receptor source for this set is a woman between 45 and 60 years old who had recovered from COVID-19. The CDR3 runs from the conserved cysteine through the conserved F or W. The order of the fields is J gene, D gene, V gene, clone size, CDR3 DNA, CDR3 protein. D genes are given only for firm matches. Clone size is not always given. Where it is, it says once, few, many or a class for expanded clones.

j_gene: TRBJ1-1; d_gene: -; v_gene: TRBV7-9; abundance: -; CDR3nt: TGTGCCAGCAGCTTTTTCCTGTCGGGCACTGAAGCTTTCTTT; CDR3aa: CASSFFLSGTEAFF
j_gene: TRBJ2-2; d_gene: -; v_gene: TRBV9; abundance: -; CDR3nt: TGTGCCAGCATGGCGCGGAGCAACACCGGGGAGCTGTTTTTT; CDR3aa: CASMARSNTGELFF
j_gene: TRBJ2-7; d_gene: -; v_gene: TRBV5-4; abundance: -; CDR3nt: TGTGCCAGCAGCTTCCAAAAGGGACTTACTTACGAGCAGTACTTC; CDR3aa: CASSFQKGLTYEQYF
j_gene: TRBJ2-3; d_gene: -; v_gene: TRBV5-6; abundance: -; CDR3nt: TGTGCCAGCAGCTTGGTCATAGGGGCTACGCAGTATTTT; CDR3aa: CASSLVIGATQYF
j_gene: TRBJ2-7; d_gene: -; v_gene: TRBV28; abundance: -; CDR3nt: TGTGCCAGCAGTTTCCCTTCGACGGGGAGACTGTACTTC; CDR3aa: CASSFPSTGRLYF
j_gene: TRBJ2-1; d_gene: TRBD2; v_gene: TRBV10-3; abundance: -; CDR3nt: TGTGCCATCAGTGACGGGCGGGAGATTTGGAATGAGCAGTTCTTC; CDR3aa: CAISDGREIWNEQFF
j_gene: TRBJ1-2; d_gene: -; v_gene: TRBV28; abundance: -; CDR3nt: TGTGCCAGCAGTCCCATATTCCTAGCTAACTATGGCTACACCTTC; CDR3aa: CASSPIFLANYGYTF
j_gene: TRBJ2-1; d_gene: TRBD2; v_gene: TRBV5-1; abundance: few; CDR3nt: TGCGCCAGCAAGTACCCACGGGGGGATGAGCAGTTCTTC; CDR3aa: CASKYPRGDEQFF
j_gene: TRBJ1-4; d_gene: -; v_gene: TRBV18; abundance: -; CDR3nt: TGTGCCAGCTCACCACCCGCTGGCAGCAGGCATACAGAAAAACTGTTTTTT; CDR3aa: CASSPPAGSRHTEKLFF
j_gene: TRBJ2-5; d_gene: TRBD2; v_gene: TRBV4-2; abundance: -; CDR3nt: TGTGCCAGCAGCCAAGACCCCCGGACTAGCGGGATTGCGGAGACCCAGTACTTC; CDR3aa: CASSQDPRTSGIAETQYF
j_gene: TRBJ1-5; d_gene: TRBD1; v_gene: TRBV27; abundance: -; CDR3nt: TGTGCCAGCAGTTCGGGACAGGGAGGCAATCAGCCCCAGCATTTT; CDR3aa: CASSSGQGGNQPQHF
j_gene: TRBJ1-1; d_gene: -; v_gene: TRBV19; abundance: -; CDR3nt: TGTGCCAGTAGTATCCCATTTTACCGGGGGTCAAGGGAGAACACTGAAGCTTTCTTT; CDR3aa: CASSIPFYRGSRENTEAFF
j_gene: TRBJ2-5; d_gene: TRBD2; v_gene: TRBV7-2; abundance: -; CDR3nt: TGTGCCAGCAGCGGTCTAGCGGGAGGCTCCCAAGAGACCCAGTACTTC; CDR3aa: CASSGLAGGSQETQYF
j_gene: TRBJ1-6; d_gene: -; v_gene: TRBV30; abundance: -; CDR3nt: TGTGCCTGGAGTGAAGGGGTAAATTCACCCCTCCACTTT; CDR3aa: CAWSEGVNSPLHF
j_gene: TRBJ2-5; d_gene: TRBD1; v_gene: TRBV11-2; abundance: once; CDR3nt: TGTGCCAGCAGCGCAGACAGGGGCGAGACCCAGTACTTC; CDR3aa: CASSADRGETQYF
j_gene: TRBJ2-4; d_gene: TRBD2; v_gene: TRBV7-9; abundance: -; CDR3nt: TGTGCCAGCAGCCCCCCGGGACTAGCGGGAAACATTCAGTACTTC; CDR3aa: CASSPPGLAGNIQYF
j_gene: TRBJ1-2; d_gene: -; v_gene: TRBV30; abundance: -; CDR3nt: TGTGCCTGGAGTGTTCAGGCCAACTATGGCTACACCTTC; CDR3aa: CAWSVQANYGYTF
j_gene: TRBJ1-1; d_gene: -; v_gene: TRBV3-1/TRBV3-2; abundance: -; CDR3nt: TGTGCCAGCAGCCAAGATTTGGGCCCTGAAGCTTTCTTT; CDR3aa: CASSQDLGPEAFF
j_gene: TRBJ2-1; d_gene: -; v_gene: TRBV19; abundance: -; CDR3nt: TGTGCCAGTAGTGTTACAGGGACCCCCGAGCAGTTCTTC; CDR3aa: CASSVTGTPEQFF
j_gene: TRBJ1-2; d_gene: TRBD1; v_gene: TRBV6-6; abundance: -; CDR3nt: TGTGCCAGCAGTAGACAGGGCCAGCTTTATGGCTACACCTTC; CDR3aa: CASSRQGQLYGYTF
j_gene: TRBJ1-2; d_gene: -; v_gene: TRBV7-9; abundance: -; CDR3nt: TGTGCCAGCACCCGAGCCGAAATCCCGCGGGGCTACACCTTC; CDR3aa: CASTRAEIPRGYTF
j_gene: TRBJ1-2; d_gene: -; v_gene: TRBV9; abundance: -; CDR3nt: TGTGCCAGCAGCGTAGCCCTTAGTTATTATGGCTACACCTTC; CDR3aa: CASSVALSYYGYTF
j_gene: TRBJ1-3; d_gene: TRBD1; v_gene: TRBV5-4; abundance: -; CDR3nt: TGTGCCAGCAGCTTACAGGGGGCTTCAGGAAACACCATATATTTT; CDR3aa: CASSLQGASGNTIYF
j_gene: TRBJ1-3; d_gene: TRBD1; v_gene: TRBV28; abundance: -; CDR3nt: TGTGCCAGCAGTCCGAGGGTCGGGACAGGGGGAAACACCATATATTTT; CDR3aa: CASSPRVGTGGNTIYF
j_gene: TRBJ1-5; d_gene: TRBD1; v_gene: TRBV19; abundance: -; CDR3nt: TGTGCCAGCCAGACAGGGGGTCTTTTAGGAGCGCCCCAGCATTTT; CDR3aa: CASQTGGLLGAPQHF
j_gene: TRBJ2-1; d_gene: TRBD2; v_gene: TRBV2; abundance: -; CDR3nt: TGTGCCAGCAGTGAAGTGGGACTACCCAATGAGCAGTTCTTC; CDR3aa: CASSEVGLPNEQFF
j_gene: TRBJ2-6; d_gene: -; v_gene: TRBV19; abundance: -; CDR3nt: TGTGCCAGTAGTGGTACAGGGTCCTCTGGGGCCAACGTCCTGACTTTC; CDR3aa: CASSGTGSSGANVLTF
j_gene: TRBJ1-2; d_gene: -; v_gene: TRBV5-8; abundance: -; CDR3nt: TGTGCCAGCAGCTCGCCGGCCCACGGGGGGTCGGATGGCTACACCTTC; CDR3aa: CASSSPAHGGSDGYTF
j_gene: TRBJ2-1; d_gene: TRBD2; v_gene: TRBV27; abundance: -; CDR3nt: TGTGCCAGCAGCCCCGGGACTAGCGGCAGCAATGAGCAGTTCTTC; CDR3aa: CASSPGTSGSNEQFF
j_gene: TRBJ1-4; d_gene: TRBD1; v_gene: TRBV18; abundance: once; CDR3nt: TGTGCCAGCTCACCAGTCAGGGGGCAATATCCCCTCGCAACTAATGAAAAACTGTTTTTT; CDR3aa: CASSPVRGQYPLATNEKLFF